The 28 T cell receptor beta chains given below trace back to one sample, sequenced in a study of response to subunit inactivated influenza vaccine. TCRdb reprocessed the RT-PCR reads with MiXCR, giving one entry per CDR3 protein. Of around 180,000 distinct CDR3 sequences listed, about 9% are singletons. The material sequenced was non-naive T cells sorted from PBMCs, taken on the day of vaccination. All receptors come from a man aged 50 or older who received an inactivated influenza vaccine.

This clonotype was recorded at least ten times. V and J are TRBV6-2 or TRBV6-3 and TRBJ2-2; 8 nucleotides match TRBD1. V shed 6 bases and J 5 bases; nucleotides not matched to a gene: 2. The germline V gene has CDR1 MNHEY and CDR2 SVGEGT. This CDR3 has 13 amino acids. The CDR3 DNA is TGTGCCAGCAGGCGACAGGGGACCGGGGAGCTGTTTTTT. It is translated as CASRRQGTGELFF.

This clonotype was detected a few times. The rearrangement joins TRBV20-1 to TRBJ2-2; 7 bases match TRBD2. V lost 0 bases and J lost 2; bases outside the gene matches: 3. CDR1 and CDR2 (germline): DFQATT, SNEGSKA (reference sequence). CDR3 size: 15 residues. CDR3 sequence reads: CSARDRGSNTGELFF. The DNA of the CDR3 is TGCAGTGCTAGAGACCGCGGGAGCAACACCGGGGAGCTGTTTTTT.

This clonotype was counted a few times. V and J are TRBV20-1 and TRBJ2-2; no firm D call. Germline values: CDR1 DFQATT, CDR2 SNEGSKA (reference sequence). Trimming removed 5 bases at V and 0 bases at J, with 19 bases between. The CDR3 totals 17 residues. Written as DNA, the CDR3 is TGCAGTGCTCTCCCGGTAGTTGGCGCGACGAACACCGGGGAGCTGTTTTTT. Residues: CSALPVVGATNTGELFF.

The chain has TRBV28 and TRBJ2-3; 9 nucleotides agree with TRBD1. In germline, CDR1 is MDHEN, CDR2 SYDVKM. The CDR3 has 15 amino acids. V was pared by 6 bases and J by 4 bases, with 8 bases of the junction left unmatched. CDR3 DNA sequence: TGTGCCAGCAGCAAAGACAGGGGGTACGCAGATACGCAGTATTTT. Amino acid sequence: CASSKDRGYADTQYF. The whole variable domain, filled in from reference TRBV28 and TRBJ2-3, reads DVKVTQSSRYLVKRTGEKVFLECVQDMDHENMFWYRQDPGLGLRLIYFSYDVKMKEKGDIPEGYSVSREKKERFSLILESASTNQTSMYLCASSKDRGYADTQYFGPGTRLTVL.

The V call is TRBV6-2 or TRBV6-3, the J call TRBJ1-1; D gene ambiguous. The ends were cut back, 2 bases at V and 2 bases at J, with 6 bases in the middle. This CDR3 region has 13 residues. CDR1 is MNHEY and CDR2 is SVGEGT in the germline V gene. The CDR3 nucleotides read TGTGCCAGCAGTTACGTGTTAAACACTGAAGCTTTCTTT. This gives the protein CASSYVLNTEAFF.

This clonotype has only a few counts. This rearrangement joins TRBV12-3 or TRBV12-4 to TRBJ1-6, with TRBD1 matching 7 bases. The CDR3 length is 15 residues. The V gene end was trimmed by 6 bases and the J gene end by 8 bases; junction bases not matched to a gene: 10. The CDR3 DNA is TGTGCCAGCAGCCTAAAGGGGGCTTACTATTCACCCCTCCACTTT. Its protein is CASSLKGAYYSPLHF.

This clonotype was seen only a few times. The chain is built from TRBV5-6 and TRBJ2-1, with TRBD2 matching over 9 bases. V shed 2 bases, J shed 5 bases, and the junction held 2 bases outside the gene matches. The CDR3 totals 14 residues. Germline V lookup: CDR1 SGHDT, CDR2 YYEEEE. The DNA for the CDR3 is TGTGCCAGCAGCTTTCGACTAGCGGACAATGAGCAGTTCTTC. Residues: CASSFRLADNEQFF.

There are a few counts of this clonotype. This chain connects TRBV20-1 to TRBJ2-4; the D is unclear. The germline V gene encodes CDR1 DFQATT and CDR2 SNEGSKA (reference sequence). The V gene lost 3 bases and the J gene lost 0 bases, with 12 bases spanning the gap. The CDR3 length is 15 residues. CDR3 protein: CSASRAAVAKNIQYF. The CDR3 DNA reads as TGCAGTGCTAGTCGGGCGGCTGTAGCCAAAAACATTCAGTACTTC.

In its sample, this clonotype was seen many times. This CDR3 is CASSFAGMNTEAFF. CDR3 bases: TGTGCCAGCAGTTTTGCAGGAATGAACACTGAAGCTTTCTTT. This chain connects TRBV6-5 to TRBJ1-1, with no clear D. The germline V gene has CDR1 MNHEY and CDR2 SVGAGI. Trimming removed 4 bases at V and 0 bases at J, with 9 bases between. There are 14 residues in the CDR3.

The chain has TRBV18 and TRBJ2-3, with TRBD1 matching 7 bases. The CDR3 runs 16 residues. The junction had 8 bases not matched to a gene; V was cut back by 3 bases and J by 2 bases. Germline CDR1 KGHSH, CDR2 LQKENI. CDR3 nucleotides: TGTGCCAGCTCACCGGCAGGGGGACAGATCACAGATACGCAGTATTTT. The encoded protein is CASSPAGGQITDTQYF. Based on the CDR3 plus reference TRBV18 and TRBJ2-3, the full variable domain is NAGVMQNPRHLVRRRGQEARLRCSPMKGHSHVYWYRQLPEEGLKFMVYLQKENIIDESGMPKERFSAEFPKEGPSILRIQQVVRGDSAAYFCASSPAGGQITDTQYFGPGTRLTVL.

V gene TRBV27 combines with J gene TRBJ1-2; D unclear. V was shortened by 6 bases and J by 6 bases, with 20 bases between the two germline ends. The length of the CDR3 is 15 residues. CDR1 and CDR2 (germline): MNHEY, SMNVEV (reference sequence). This CDR3 reads CASSLTDGNLHGYTF. The CDR3 nucleotides are TGTGCCAGCAGCTTGACCGACGGAAACCTTCATGGCTACACCTTC.

This clonotype has a handful of counts. This sequence joins TRBV28 and TRBJ2-1; D may match TRBD1 or TRBD2 (5 bases each). Germline V gene data show CDR1 as MDHEN and CDR2 as SYDVKM. V was cut by 3 bases and J by 2 bases, with 20 bases left in between. The CDR3 consists of 18 residues. CDR3 nucleotide sequence: TGTGCCAGCAGTTTCTATAAATTTAGGGGACCGACCTACAATGAGCAGTTCTTC. This translates into CASSFYKFRGPTYNEQFF.

This clonotype was found a few times. This chain joins TRBV12-3 or TRBV12-4 and TRBJ2-2; D is possibly TRBD1 (5 bases). V lost 5 bases and J lost 1, with 8 bases in between. This CDR3 has 14 residues. DNA for the CDR3: TGTGCCAGCAGTAGGACACAGAACACCGGGGAGCTGTTTTTT. Its translation is CASSRTQNTGELFF.

This clonotype has a handful of counts. J is TRBJ2-7 and V is TRBV7-2, with a tentative D call TRBD2 (5 bases). V lost 2 bases to trimming and J lost 7 bases, with 15 bases between them. The germline V gene encodes CDR1 SGHTA and CDR2 FQGNSA. The CDR3 is 14 amino acids. CDR3 region: CASSLSVSAGEQYF. The CDR3 DNA sequence: TGTGCCAGCAGCTTAAGCGTTAGCGCAGGAGAGCAGTACTTC. The variable domain in full, completed from reference TRBV7-2 and TRBJ2-7, reads GAGVSQSPSNKVTEKGKDVELRCDPISGHTALYWYRQSLGQGLEFLIYFQGNSAPDKSGLPSDRFSAERTGGSVSTLTIQRTQQEDSAVYLCASSLSVSAGEQYFGPGTRLTVT.

This clonotype was counted between two and nine times. The gene calls are TRBV9 and TRBJ1-2, with D unclear. Trimming took off 0 bases at V and 1 base at J, with 13 bases between the two ends. Germline CDR1 and CDR2: SGDLS and YYNGEE. The CDR3 has 16 residues. In DNA, the CDR3 is TGTGCCAGCAGCGTAGCGGTAACAGTTGATAACTATGGCTACACCTTC. Its translation: CASSVAVTVDNYGYTF.

This clonotype has ten or more counts. The chain has TRBV10-3 and TRBJ2-5; tentatively, D is TRBD2 (5 bases). The CDR3 consists of 13 residues. CDR1 and CDR2 from the germline V gene are ENHRY and SYGVKD. Deletions cut 10 bases from V and 0 bases from J, with 12 bases between. CDR3 in amino acids: CATAREYQETQYF. The CDR3 nucleotides read TGTGCCACTGCAAGGGAGTACCAAGAGACCCAGTACTTC.

This clonotype was detected many times. The V call is TRBV5-1, the J call TRBJ2-5, with TRBD1 matching over 7 bases. The CDR3 contains 16 residues. Germline loops: CDR1 SGHRS, CDR2 YFSETQ. The V and J ends lost 0 bases and 0 bases, in that order; junction bases with no gene match: 5. The CDR3 coding sequence is TGCGCCAGCAGCTTGGGGCCGACAGGGAACCAAGAGACCCAGTACTTC. Encoded protein: CASSLGPTGNQETQYF.

The chain carries TRBV7-9 and TRBJ2-3; D possibly corresponds to TRBD2 (5 bases). Germline V gene data show CDR1 as SEHNR and CDR2 as FQNEAQ (reference sequence). Trimming removed 5 bases from V and 0 bases from J, with 18 bases in between. This CDR3 has 17 residues. Here the CDR3 DNA reads TGTGCCAGCAGCCCAAAGAGGGAAGCCCGGAGCACAGATACGCAGTATTTT. Protein sequence: CASSPKREARSTDTQYF.

This clonotype has at least ten counts. This chain links TRBV29-1 with TRBJ1-1; D is unresolved. This CDR3 has 12 amino acids. V gave up 4 bases and J gave up 2 bases, with 8 bases separating them. Germline V gene data show CDR1 as SQVTM and CDR2 as ANQGSEA. CDR3 bases: TGCAGCGTTGTGAAGATTAACACTGAAGCTTTCTTT. Encoded protein: CSVVKINTEAFF. Supplemented by reference TRBV29-1 and TRBJ1-1, the full variable domain reads SAVISQKPSRDICQRGTSLTIQCQVDSQVTMMFWYRQQPGQSLTLIATANQGSEATYESGFVIDKFPISRPNLTFSTLTVSNMSPEDSSIYLCSVVKINTEAFFGQGTRLTVV.

This clonotype was recorded many times. This sequence joins TRBV20-1 and TRBJ2-1; 10 bases align to TRBD2. The V gene end was trimmed by 5 bases and the J gene end by 8 bases; junction bases not matched to a gene: 6. Looked up from germline, CDR1 is DFQATT and CDR2 is SNEGSKA (reference sequence). This CDR3 spans 13 amino acids. In DNA form, the CDR3 reads TGCAGTGCTGCGGGCGGGACTAGCGATGAGCAGTTCTTC. This encodes CSAAGGTSDEQFF.

This chain links TRBV3-1 with TRBJ2-1; TRBD1 is a possible D gene (5 bases). Germline values: CDR1 LGHDT, CDR2 YNNKEL (reference sequence). The V end was cut by 0 bases, the J end by 7 bases, with 13 bases between. This CDR3 region has 15 residues. CDR3 in amino acids: CASSQDRSRANEQFF. DNA for the CDR3: TGTGCCAGCAGCCAAGATCGGTCCAGGGCTAATGAGCAGTTCTTC.

CDR3 sequence (DNA): TGTGCCTGGAGTCGAGGGACAGGCTCCTACAATGAGCAGTTCTTC. The encoded protein is CAWSRGTGSYNEQFF. The V call is TRBV30, the J call TRBJ2-1; 8 nucleotides match TRBD1. CDR3 length: 15 amino acids. J gave up 0 bases and V 2 bases, and 3 bases lay outside the gene matches. The germline V gene has CDR1 GTSNPN and CDR2 SVGIG (reference sequence).

This sequence joins TRBV12-3 or TRBV12-4 and TRBJ1-6; 7 bases are a match to TRBD1. CDR3 length equals 14 residues. Germline trimming cut 8 bases from V and 4 bases from J; bases unmatched to any gene: 5. CDR3 residues: CASGQTGYNSPLHF. CDR3 sequence (DNA): TGTGCCAGCGGTCAGACAGGGTATAATTCACCCCTCCACTTT.

This chain connects TRBV6-1 to TRBJ2-1, with D perhaps matching TRBD2 (7 bases). With 4 bases removed from V and 4 bases from J, the gap between germline ends came to 23 bases. The germline gives CDR1 MNHNS, CDR2 SASEGT. This CDR3 region has 18 residues. In DNA, the CDR3 is TGTGCCAGCAGTGCGAGTTCTCTGGCGGGGGCGGGATACAATGAGCAGTTCTTC. Translation: CASSASSLAGAGYNEQFF.

The chain carries TRBV3-1 and TRBJ2-7, with TRBD1 matching over 9 bases. The J segment lost 7 bases and the V segment lost 0 bases, leaving 10 bases of the junction unmatched. The CDR3 is 16 amino acids. The germline CDR1 and CDR2 sequences are LGHDT and YNNKEL (reference sequence). The DNA for the CDR3 is TGTGCCAGCAGCCAAGAAACAGGGGGCCTCGTGTGGGAGCAGTACTTC. Translation gives CASSQETGGLVWEQYF.

The table lists this clonotype with a few counts. The V gene is TRBV10-3, the J gene TRBJ1-1; D perhaps matches TRBD1 (5 bases). The germline V gene has CDR1 ENHRY and CDR2 SYGVKD. The CDR3 runs to 15 residues. V was pared by 0 bases and J by 5 bases, with 13 bases between. CDR3 protein: CAISESGLGGTEAFF. Here the CDR3 DNA reads TGTGCCATCAGTGAGTCGGGCCTCGGGGGGACTGAAGCTTTCTTT.

V and J are TRBV5-6 and TRBJ1-4; 7 nucleotides agree with TRBD1. Per germline, CDR1 SGHDT and CDR2 YYEEEE. The CDR3 is made up of 15 amino acids. V shed 4 bases, J shed 7 bases, and the junction held 10 bases outside the gene matches. CDR3 coding DNA: TGTGCCAGCAGCCGGACCCGGGACAGCGGTGAAAAACTGTTTTTT. It specifies CASSRTRDSGEKLFF.

The genes are TRBV28 and TRBJ1-1; D remains ambiguous. This CDR3 comprises 12 residues. Germline CDR1 reads MDHEN; CDR2 reads SYDVKM. With 4 bases removed from V and 3 bases from J, the gap between germline ends came to 6 bases. The CDR3 loop is CASSSGDTEAFF. The CDR3 DNA sequence: TGTGCCAGCAGTTCAGGCGACACTGAAGCTTTCTTT.